This T cell receptor beta chain stems from a study of cytomegalovirus exposure and HLA in healthy donors. V gave up 5 bases and J gave up 5 bases; unmatched junction bases: 4. CDR3 length: 14 residues. Germline loops: CDR1 LNHDA, CDR2 SQIVND (reference sequence). Generated by immunoSEQ multiplex PCR, the TCRdb table keeps only in-frame clones and is missing some. Here the sample spans about 130,000 clones, around nine tenths being singletons. The J gene is TRBJ1-5, the V gene TRBV19, with TRBD1 identical over 9 bases. The clonotype comes from a man aged 25-45 years in good health and CMV-seronegative. The material sequenced was PBMCs. CDR3 loop: CASSGQGWDQPQHF. The CDR3 DNA sequence: TGTGCCAGTAGTGGACAGGGGTGGGATCAGCCCCAGCATTTT.